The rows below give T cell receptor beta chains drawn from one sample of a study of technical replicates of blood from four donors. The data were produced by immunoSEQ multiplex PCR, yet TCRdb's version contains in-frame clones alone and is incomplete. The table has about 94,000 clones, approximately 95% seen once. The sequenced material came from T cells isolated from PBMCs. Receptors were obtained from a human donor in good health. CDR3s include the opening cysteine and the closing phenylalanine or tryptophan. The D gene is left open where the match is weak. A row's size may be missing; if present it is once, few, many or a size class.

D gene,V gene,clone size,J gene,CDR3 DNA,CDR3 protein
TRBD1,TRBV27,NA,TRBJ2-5,TGTGCCAGCAGTCCCTGGGACAGCCAAGAGACCCAGTACTTC,CASSPWDSQETQYF
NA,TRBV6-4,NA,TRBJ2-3,TGTGCCAGTCGAGCGACTAGCACAGATACGCAGTATTTT,CASRATSTDTQYF
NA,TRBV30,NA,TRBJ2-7,TGTGCCTGGAGTGTACTGATCGAGCAGTACTTC,CAWSVLIEQYF
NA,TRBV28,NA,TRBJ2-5,TGTGCCAGCAGTTTGGCACAGGACCAAGAGACCCAGTACTTC,CASSLAQDQETQYF
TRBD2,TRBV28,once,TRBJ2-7,TGTGCCGCATTGCCGGGACTAGCGGGAGAAAGCTCCTACGAGCAGTACTTC,CAALPGLAGESSYEQYF
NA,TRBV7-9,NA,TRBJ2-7,TGTGCCAGCAGCCACCGCCCGGGACTGAAGAACGAGCAGTACTTC,CASSHRPGLKNEQYF
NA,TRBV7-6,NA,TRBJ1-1,TGTGCCAGCAGTCGTACAGGTTTAACTGAAGCTTTCTTT,CASSRTGLTEAFF
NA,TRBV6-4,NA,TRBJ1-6,TGTGCCAGCAGTGATAGGGGAGGCAGTGATTCACCCCTCCACTTT,CASSDRGGSDSPLHF
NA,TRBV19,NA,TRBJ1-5,TGTGCCAGTACTAGGCAGCCCAATCAGCCCCAGCATTTT,CASTRQPNQPQHF
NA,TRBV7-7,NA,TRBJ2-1,TGTGCTAGCAGCTTCGGACAGAACCACAATGAGCAGTTCTTC,CASSFGQNHNEQFF
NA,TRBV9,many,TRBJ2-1,TGTGCCAGCAGCGTCGGTCTAAGCCGGGGCAATGAGCAGTTCTTC,CASSVGLSRGNEQFF
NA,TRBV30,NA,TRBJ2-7,TGTGCCTGGGGAGTTTGGGAGGAGCAGTACTTC,CAWGVWEEQYF
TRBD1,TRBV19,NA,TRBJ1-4,TGTGCCAGTAGTGGTTTGACAGGGCCTAATGAAAAACTGTTTTTT,CASSGLTGPNEKLFF
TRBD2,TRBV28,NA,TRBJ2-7,TGTGCCAGCAGACCTTCCACTAGCGGGTCATCTACGGAGCAGTACTTC,CASRPSTSGSSTEQYF
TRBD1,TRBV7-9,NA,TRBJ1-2,TGTGCCAGCAGCTTAGCAAAGGAGGGACAGGGGAACTATGGCTACACCTTC,CASSLAKEGQGNYGYTF
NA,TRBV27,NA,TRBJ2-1,TGTGCCAGCTTTACCGGAGTAGGGACAATCGGTGAGCAGTTCTTC,CASFTGVGTIGEQFF
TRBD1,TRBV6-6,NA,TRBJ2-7,TGTGCCAGCAGTTACCCCGGACAGGGGATCTACGAGCAGTACTTC,CASSYPGQGIYEQYF
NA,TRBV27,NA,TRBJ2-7,TGTGCCAGCAGCCTGAGGGTGGAGTTTAACGAGCAGTACTTC,CASSLRVEFNEQYF
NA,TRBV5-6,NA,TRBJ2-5,TGTGCCAGCAGCCGAGGGGGCCAAGAGACCCAGTACTTC,CASSRGGQETQYF
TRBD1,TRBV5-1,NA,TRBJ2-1,TGCGCCAGCAGCCTCGCTATGGGACAGGGGGCAAATGAGCAGTTCTTC,CASSLAMGQGANEQFF
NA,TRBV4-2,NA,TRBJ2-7,TGTGCCAGCAGCCCGATGGGGGGAAACACCTACGAGCAGTACTTC,CASSPMGGNTYEQYF
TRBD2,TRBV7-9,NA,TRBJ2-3,TGTGCCAGCAGCTTAGGTTCGAGCGGGAGGACCCAGCCAGATACGCAGTATTTT,CASSLGSSGRTQPDTQYF
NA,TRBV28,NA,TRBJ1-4,TGTGCCAGCAGCCCCGGGACACCTCAAAAACTGTTTTTT,CASSPGTPQKLFF
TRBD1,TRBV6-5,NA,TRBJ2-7,TGTGCCAGCAGTTTTCGACAGGGCAGGGGCTACGAGCAGTACTTC,CASSFRQGRGYEQYF